This T cell receptor beta chain emerged from a study of CD8 T cells in ankylosing spondylitis. Quantitative barcoded 5'-RACE was used to prepare TCR beta libraries. A single record per CDR3 protein comes from TCRdb applying MiXCR to the 5' RACE reads. The sample shows some 340,000 distinct CDR3 sequences, approximately 15% of them seen only once. Of note for this clonotype: The antigen is not known.

Study-level findings and limits: Clones that were linked to disease were CD8+ and were relatively rare in peripheral blood. Reportedly, matched ankylosing spondylitis synovial fluid was significantly enriched for disease-linked clones.

The sequenced sample was blood, either unsorted or a sorted T cell fraction (not recorded which). The TCR originated in a male donor with ankylosing spondylitis or in good health (not recorded which).

The CDR3, as DNA: TGCGCCAGCAGCCAAGACTCTCAGGGGGTAGGGAACGAGCAGTACTTC. This translates into CASSQDSQGVGNEQYF. The rearrangement links TRBV4-1 to TRBJ2-7, with 7 bases lining up with TRBD1. In germline, CDR1 is MGHRA, CDR2 YSYEKL. Trimming took 0 bases from V and 5 from J; bases not matched to a gene: 10. The CDR3 consists of 16 residues.